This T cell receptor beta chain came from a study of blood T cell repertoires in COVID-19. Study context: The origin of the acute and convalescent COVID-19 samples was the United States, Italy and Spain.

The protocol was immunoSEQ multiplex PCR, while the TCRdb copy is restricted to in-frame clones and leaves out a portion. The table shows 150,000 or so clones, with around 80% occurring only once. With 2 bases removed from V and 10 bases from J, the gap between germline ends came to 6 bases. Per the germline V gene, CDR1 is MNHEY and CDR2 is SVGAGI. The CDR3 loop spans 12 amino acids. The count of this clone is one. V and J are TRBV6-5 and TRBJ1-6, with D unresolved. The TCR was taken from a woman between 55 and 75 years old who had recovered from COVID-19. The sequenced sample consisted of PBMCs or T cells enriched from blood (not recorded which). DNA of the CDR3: TGTGCCAGCAGTTACGGTCAGTCACCCCTCCACTTT. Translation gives CASSYGQSPLHF.